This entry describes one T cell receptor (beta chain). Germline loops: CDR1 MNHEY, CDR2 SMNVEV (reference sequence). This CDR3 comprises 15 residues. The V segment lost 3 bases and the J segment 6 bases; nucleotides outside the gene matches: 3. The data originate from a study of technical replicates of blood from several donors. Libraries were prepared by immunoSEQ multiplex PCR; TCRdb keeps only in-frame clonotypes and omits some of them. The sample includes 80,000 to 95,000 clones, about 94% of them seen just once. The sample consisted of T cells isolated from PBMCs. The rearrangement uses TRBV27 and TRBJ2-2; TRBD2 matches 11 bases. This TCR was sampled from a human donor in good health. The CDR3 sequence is CASSFLAGGPGELFF. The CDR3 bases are TGTGCCAGCAGTTTTCTAGCGGGAGGCCCCGGGGAGCTGTTTTTT.